This T cell receptor (beta chain) stems from a study of blood T cell repertoires in COVID-19. This table comes from immunoSEQ multiplex PCR, and its TCRdb copy is limited to in-frame clones, with some not included. In the table there are a few hundred thousand clones, approximately 86% of which are singletons. Germline V lookup: CDR1 KGHSH, CDR2 LQKENI. This CDR3 has 16 amino acids. After removal of 0 bases from V and 3 bases from J, the junction contained 6 bases not matched to a gene. The V and J genes are TRBV18 and TRBJ2-5, with 8 bases aligning to TRBD2. This clonotype was sampled from a woman in her sixties or seventies with COVID-19, enrolled during active disease. Sequencing was performed on peripheral blood. DNA of the CDR3: TGTGCCAGCTCACCACCACGAGGGCGGGGGGAAGAGACCCAGTACTTC. Its translation is CASSPPRGRGEETQYF.